A single sample is the source of the 21 T cell receptor beta chains below, sequenced in a study of blood T cell repertoires in COVID-19. Repertoires were generated with immunoSEQ multiplex PCR, while TCRdb's copy carries only in-frame clones and drops some. Among hundreds of thousands of clones, 80% to 90% were seen once, and the ten largest hold roughly 6.3%. The sequencing input was peripheral blood. These receptor sequences come from a woman aged 45-59 years with COVID-19, enrolled during active disease.

CDR3 bases: TGCAGTGAAAGGGGGGGGAAGGGGAACACTGAAGCTTTCTTT. Amino acids: CSERGGKGNTEAFF. The J gene is TRBJ1-1, the V gene TRBV29-1; D may be TRBD1 (6 bases). This CDR3 has 14 residues. Looked up from germline, CDR1 is SQVTM and CDR2 is ANQGSEA. The full variable domain, completed using reference TRBV29-1 and TRBJ1-1, is SAVISQKPSRDICQRGTSLTIQCQVDSQVTMMFWYRQQPGQSLTLIATANQGSEATYESGFVIDKFPISRPNLTFSTLTVSNMSPEDSSIYLCSERGGKGNTEAFFGQGTRLTVV.

This clone occurred once. The chain couples TRBV27 to TRBJ2-7, with 9 positions matching TRBD1. Germline CDR1 MNHEY, CDR2 SMNVEV (reference sequence). This CDR3 comprises 15 residues. V was pared by 5 bases and J by 7 bases, with 12 bases of the junction left unmatched. CDR3 region: CASSLLLDRGLEQYF. CDR3 in DNA: TGTGCCAGCAGTCTCCTTCTAGACAGGGGGTTAGAGCAGTACTTC.

This clone was detected only once. V is TRBV7-6 and J is TRBJ1-3, with D hard to call. Germline V gene lookup returns CDR1 SGHVS and CDR2 FNYEAQ. CDR3 length: 17 residues. V was clipped by 5 bases and J by 1 base, with 18 bases between them. CDR3 protein: CASSRAPAGQSGNTIYF. The DNA for the CDR3 is TGTGCCAGCAGCCGGGCACCCGCGGGCCAATCTGGAAACACCATATATTTT.

CDR3 sequence reads: CASKYATSGSLELFF. The CDR3 DNA follows: TGTGCCAGCAAGTATGCGACTAGCGGGAGCTTGGAGCTGTTTTTT. The rearrangement uses TRBV2 and TRBJ2-2; 12 nucleotides align to TRBD2. CDR1 SNHLY and CDR2 FYNNEI come from the germline V gene. The CDR3 consists of 15 residues. The J segment lost 10 bases and the V segment lost 7 bases, leaving 10 bases of the junction unmatched.

This rearrangement joins TRBV11-2 to TRBJ2-7; D possibly corresponds to TRBD2 (6 bases). Germline-derived CDR1 and CDR2 are SGHAT and FQNNGV. Trimming removed 3 bases from V and 3 bases from J, with 12 bases in between. The CDR3 spans 14 residues. The CDR3: CASSFPGLGYEQYF. In DNA form, the CDR3 reads TGTGCCAGCAGCTTCCCGGGACTGGGCTACGAGCAGTACTTC.

The rearrangement links TRBV6-1 to TRBJ2-5; D remains ambiguous. The V end was cut by 4 bases, the J end by 0 bases, with 15 bases between. CDR1 is MNHNS and CDR2 is SASEGT in the germline V gene. The length of the CDR3 is 16 residues. The CDR3 protein is CASSVEESEYQETQYF. Written as DNA, the CDR3 is TGTGCCAGCAGTGTAGAGGAATCAGAGTACCAAGAGACCCAGTACTTC.

V is TRBV2 and J is TRBJ1-6, with TRBD1 as a possible D gene (5 bases). Trimming took off 3 bases at V and 10 bases at J, with 13 bases between the two ends. This CDR3 spans 14 amino acids. Germline lookup yields CDR1 SNHLY and CDR2 FYNNEI. In DNA form, the CDR3 reads TGTGCCAGCAGTGAGGGGTCAGGGCTCTCACCCCTCCACTTT. It yields the protein CASSEGSGLSPLHF.

The J gene is TRBJ2-1, the V gene TRBV24-1; 7 nucleotides line up with TRBD2. Germline V CDR1 and CDR2: KGHDR, SFDVKD. The CDR3 totals 16 residues. V dropped 5 bases and J dropped 7; count of bases not matched to a gene: 13. The CDR3 DNA reads as TGTGCCACCAGTGGGGTCGGGCCCAGGACTAGGAATGAGCAGTTCTTC. It specifies CATSGVGPRTRNEQFF.

This clone was seen once. The V call is TRBV30, the J call TRBJ1-4; D is possibly TRBD1 (5 bases). CDR3 length: 15 residues. Trimming left V 3 bases short and J 0 bases short, with 11 bases between. CDR1 is GTSNPN and CDR2 is SVGIG in the germline V gene (reference sequence). CDR3 nucleotides: TGTGCCTGGAGGGGAATCAGGGCAACTAATGAAAAACTGTTTTTT. It is translated as CAWRGIRATNEKLFF.

The chain is built from TRBV15 and TRBJ1-1; a possible D gene is TRBD1 (5 bases). V dropped 4 bases and J dropped 0 bases, with 15 bases sitting between them. The CDR3 extends over 16 amino acids. Germline values: CDR1 LNHNV, CDR2 YYDKDF (reference sequence). The CDR3 region is CATSTWRGSLNTEAFF. CDR3 coding DNA: TGTGCCACCAGCACCTGGCGGGGCTCTTTGAACACTGAAGCTTTCTTT.

The gene calls are TRBV4-1 and TRBJ1-5, with TRBD1 matching 7 bases. The CDR3 consists of 17 residues. Germline V gene lookup returns CDR1 MGHRA and CDR2 YSYEKL. J lost 0 bases, V lost 3 bases, and 8 bases had no gene match. The CDR3 bases are TGCGCCAGCAGCCATAGGTCAGGGGGTAATAGCAATCAGCCCCAGCATTTT. Protein sequence: CASSHRSGGNSNQPQHF.

This chain connects TRBV7-2 to TRBJ2-3, with a weak D call TRBD2 (6 bases). Germline CDR1 and CDR2: SGHTA and FQGNSA. CDR3 length: 18 residues. V lost 1 base and J 5 bases, leaving 22 bases between the germline ends. CDR3 residues: CASSLGWVGGGLGDTQYF. As DNA, the CDR3 is TGTGCCAGCAGCTTAGGGTGGGTGGGAGGCGGCCTCGGAGATACGCAGTATTTT.

The CDR3 region has the DNA TGTGCCAGCAGAAAGGGTACAGGGGGCAGTTCACCCCTCCACTTT. Translated, it gives CASRKGTGGSSPLHF. This rearrangement joins TRBV3-1 (or the pseudogene TRBV3-2) to TRBJ1-6; 9 nucleotides align to TRBD1. CDR1 LGHDT and CDR2 YNNKEL come from the germline V gene (reference sequence). This CDR3 region has 15 residues. After removal of 6 bases from V and 9 bases from J, the junction contained 9 bases not matched to a gene.

V and J are TRBV4-2 and TRBJ2-3, with 9 positions matching TRBD2. Germline values: CDR1 LGHNA, CDR2 YNFKEQ. This CDR3 has 19 amino acids. J was trimmed by 1 base and V by 2 bases; bases with no gene match: 13. This CDR3 reads CASSQFSGSFQPRTDTQYF. DNA for the CDR3: TGTGCCAGCAGCCAATTTAGCGGGAGTTTTCAGCCGCGCACAGATACGCAGTATTTT.

The chain couples TRBV27 to TRBJ1-1; D call uncertain. The germline V and J ends were trimmed by 0 bases and 3 bases, with 8 bases remaining between them. The germline gives CDR1 MNHEY, CDR2 SMNVEV (reference sequence). CDR3 size: 14 residues. CDR3 in amino acids: CASSLSSSYTEAFF. In DNA, the CDR3 is TGTGCCAGCAGTTTATCGTCCAGTTACACTGAAGCTTTCTTT.

A remark on this clone: Germline and junction disagree at one end, which may indicate a read error. The chain couples TRBV7-7 to TRBJ2-3, with D unresolved. The CDR3 totals 18 residues. Germline lookup yields CDR1 SSHAT and CDR2 FNYEAQ (reference sequence). The CDR3 sequence: CASSSFGQGDRGTDTQYF. The CDR3 DNA reads TGTGCTAGCAGCTCATTCGGCCAAGGAGATCGGGGCACAGATACGCAGTATTTT.

About this clone itself: Mismatch with germline at one junction end may stem from a read error. The rearrangement joins TRBV5-6 to TRBJ2-7; TRBD2 matches at 11 bases. In germline, CDR1 is SGHDT, CDR2 YYEEEE. CDR3 size: 15 residues. The CDR3 is CASSTIWEGLAAKRF. The CDR3 DNA follows: TGTGCCAGCAGCACCATTTGGGAGGGACTAGCGGCTAAACGGTTC. Using reference TRBV5-6 and TRBJ2-7 for the parts outside the CDR3, the full variable domain is DAGVTQSPTHLIKTRGQQVTLRCSPKSGHDTVSWYQQALGQGPQFIFQYYEEEERQRGNFPDRFSGHQFPNYSSELNVNALLLGDSALYLCASSTIWEGLAAKRFGPGTRLTVT.

This clone came up a few times. The genes are TRBV3-1 (or the pseudogene TRBV3-2) and TRBJ2-1; TRBD2 matches at 8 bases. Germline CDR1 reads LGHDT; CDR2 reads YNNKEL (reference sequence). This CDR3 contains 16 residues. The J segment lost 8 bases and the V segment lost 2 bases, leaving 11 bases of the junction unmatched. CDR3 loop: CASSQHSSGRGDEQFF. In nucleotides, the CDR3 is TGTGCCAGCAGCCAACACTCTAGCGGGCGAGGAGATGAGCAGTTCTTC.

V is TRBV3-1 (or the pseudogene TRBV3-2) and J is TRBJ1-1; perhaps TRBD1 as D (5 bases). V was clipped by 1 base and J by 5 bases, with 14 bases between them. In germline, CDR1 is LGHDT, CDR2 YNNKEL (reference sequence). This CDR3 region has 15 residues. The CDR3 DNA sequence: TGTGCCAGCAGCCAAGGAGCGAAAGGGACTACTGAAGCTTTCTTT. Protein: CASSQGAKGTTEAFF.

The chain uses TRBV24-1 and TRBJ2-1; TRBD2 aligns across 9 bases. This CDR3 region has 16 residues. CDR1 and CDR2 from the germline V gene are KGHDR and SFDVKD. The V segment lost 7 bases and the J segment 8 bases; nucleotides outside the gene matches: 14. CDR3 in amino acids: CATSALGLAGVDEQFF. In nucleotides, the CDR3 is TGTGCCACCAGCGCCCTAGGATTAGCGGGGGTCGATGAGCAGTTCTTC.

The chain employs TRBV30 and TRBJ2-3, with 9 bases matching TRBD2. The germline V gene encodes CDR1 GTSNPN and CDR2 SVGIG (reference sequence). Losses at the gene ends were 5 bases for V and 2 bases for J; bases not matched to a gene: 8. The length of the CDR3 is 15 residues. In nucleotides, the CDR3 is TGTGCCTGGGCCAAAAGCGGGAGGATCACAGATACGCAGTATTTT. Its protein product is CAWAKSGRITDTQYF. Full variable domain (remainder filled in from reference TRBV30 and TRBJ2-3): SQTIHQWPATLVQPVGSPLSLECTVEGTSNPNLYWYRQAAGRGLQLLFYSVGIGQISSEVPQNLSASRPQDRQFILSSKKLLLSDSGFYLCAWAKSGRITDTQYFGPGTRLTVL.